The 13 T cell receptor beta chains below all came from one sample that was sequenced in a study of human T cells and chemical hapten exposure. TCRdb fed the RACE reads into MiXCR, producing one record per CDR3 protein. Of about 380,000 distinct CDR3 sequences listed, around 5.5% are singletons. This sample's time point: pre-sensitization, week 0. Regarding treatment: therapeutic diphenylcyclopropenone sensitization with weekly scalp DPC. The specimen was whole blood, collected in connection with sensitization to the hapten diphenylcyclopropenone (DPC). All receptors come from a woman in her forties or fifties with alopecia areata. Some clones in this sample may be carry-over from other donors' samples.

The rearrangement joins TRBV20-1 to TRBJ2-1, with 8 bases identical to TRBD1. The V gene's germline CDR1 is DFQATT and CDR2 SNEGSKA (reference sequence). The CDR3 contains 14 residues. Losses at the gene ends were 3 bases for V and 2 bases for J; bases not matched to a gene: 3. This CDR3 is CSARGDRTYNEQFF. In nucleotides, the CDR3 is TGCAGTGCTAGGGGGGACAGGACCTACAATGAGCAGTTCTTC.

This clonotype occurred a few times. The gene calls are TRBV18 and TRBJ1-2; no firm D call. CDR1 KGHSH and CDR2 LQKENI come from the germline V gene. V lost 3 bases and J 0 bases, leaving 5 bases between the germline ends. The CDR3 is 13 amino acids. The CDR3 DNA follows: TGTGCCAGCTCACCGATTGCTAACTATGGCTACACCTTC. Translation: CASSPIANYGYTF.

This clonotype was counted a few times. The DNA for the CDR3 is TGTGCCAGCAGCTTAGGCCCGGGACTAGCGGACCCGGAGCAGTACTTC. Translated, it gives CASSLGPGLADPEQYF. J is TRBJ2-7 and V is TRBV13, with 11 bases identical to TRBD2. Trimming at V came to 0 bases and at J to 7 bases, leaving 8 bases not matched to a gene. This CDR3 has 16 residues. The germline CDR1 and CDR2 sequences are PRHDT and FYEKMQ (reference sequence).

This clonotype was recorded many times. V is TRBV11-2 and J is TRBJ2-7; TRBD1 aligns across 7 bases. The trim removed 7 bases at V and 3 bases at J, leaving 9 bases unmatched. This CDR3 has 14 amino acids. The germline gives CDR1 SGHAT, CDR2 FQNNGV. The CDR3 DNA is TGTGCCAGCAAGAGGCCCGGGACAGACTACGAGCAGTACTTC. Its protein is CASKRPGTDYEQYF.

This clonotype occurred many times. CDR3 protein: CATKPDRAGEAFF. The CDR3 DNA reads TGCGCCACCAAACCAGACAGGGCGGGTGAAGCTTTCTTT. The V and J genes are TRBV5-1 and TRBJ1-1; 7 bases fit TRBD1. The CDR3 sequence is 13 residues long. The germline gives CDR1 SGHRS, CDR2 YFSETQ. The trim removed 9 bases at V and 7 bases at J, leaving 12 bases unmatched.

V is TRBV7-2 and J is TRBJ2-1; D gene uncertain. Germline loops: CDR1 SGHTA, CDR2 FQGNSA. Trimming removed 3 bases at V and 6 bases at J, with 9 bases between. The CDR3 covers 13 residues. The CDR3 nucleotides are TGTGCCAGCAGCTTTAGCACCTTCAATGAGCAGTTCTTC. Its protein is CASSFSTFNEQFF.

This clonotype was counted a few times. The V and J genes are TRBV4-2 and TRBJ1-4, with D tentatively TRBD1 (6 bases). CDR1 and CDR2 from the germline V gene are LGHNA and YNFKEQ. Trimming removed 0 bases at V and 0 bases at J, with 20 bases between. The CDR3 runs to 20 residues. The CDR3 DNA reads TGTGCCAGCAGCCAAGATCCAATAGGGGGAGGATCAACAACTAATGAAAAACTGTTTTTT. Protein: CASSQDPIGGGSTTNEKLFF.

A few counts support this clonotype. The rearrangement uses TRBV20-1 and TRBJ2-3; TRBD2 agrees at 12 bases. Looked up from germline, CDR1 is DFQATT and CDR2 is SNEGSKA (reference sequence). The CDR3 covers 15 residues. With 3 bases clipped from V and 5 bases from J, the junction kept 6 bases outside the gene matches. The chain's CDR3 is CSASETSGSIDTQYF. The DNA for the CDR3 is TGCAGTGCTAGCGAGACTAGCGGGAGTATAGATACGCAGTATTTT.

A word on this clonotype: A much larger clonotype is one base distant, so this may be a read error. V is TRBV7-9 and J is TRBJ2-5; TRBD1 is a possible D gene (6 bases). CDR1 is SEHNR, CDR2 FQNEAQ, per germline (reference sequence). Trimming took off 4 bases at V and 4 bases at J, with 16 bases between the two ends. This CDR3 spans 15 amino acids. The CDR3: CASSSDSGRGETQYF. The CDR3 DNA reads as TGTGCCAGCAGCTCGGACAGTGGGAGAGGAGAGACCCAGTACTTC.

The chain links TRBV6-6 to TRBJ1-4; the D gene is possibly TRBD1 (6 bases). Trimming removed 5 bases at V and 0 bases at J, with 16 bases between. CDR3 size: 17 residues. The germline V gene has CDR1 MNHNY and CDR2 SVGAGI (reference sequence). The CDR3 loop reads CASSGTGGSSTNEKLFF. In DNA, the CDR3 is TGTGCCAGCAGTGGCACTGGGGGCTCTTCAACTAATGAAAAACTGTTTTTT.

This clonotype was counted between two and nine times. The chain uses TRBV12-3 or TRBV12-4 and TRBJ1-2; D uncertain. The CDR3 runs 12 residues. Trimming took 3 bases from V and 7 from J, leaving 9 bases between them. The CDR3 nucleotides read TGTGCCAGCAGTTTCCCCCACGGTGGCTACACCTTC. Protein sequence: CASSFPHGGYTF.

This clonotype came up many times. The chain joins TRBV5-1 to TRBJ2-1; 9 bases are shared with TRBD2. The CDR3 is 14 amino acids. Germline loops: CDR1 SGHRS, CDR2 YFSETQ. V lost 5 bases to trimming and J lost 5 bases; unmatched junction nucleotides: 5. The CDR3 protein is CASRASGMNNEQFF. For the CDR3, the DNA is TGCGCCAGCAGAGCTAGCGGGATGAACAATGAGCAGTTCTTC.

Only a few counts were recorded for this clonotype. This chain connects TRBV20-1 to TRBJ1-2; possibly TRBD1 for D (5 bases). In germline, CDR1 is DFQATT, CDR2 SNEGSKA (reference sequence). The V gene lost 5 bases and the J gene lost 6 bases, with 19 bases spanning the gap. This CDR3 is 14 amino acids long. This CDR3 is CSAPMTRGGDGYTF. In DNA, the CDR3 is TGCAGTGCTCCGATGACAAGGGGCGGAGATGGCTACACCTTC.